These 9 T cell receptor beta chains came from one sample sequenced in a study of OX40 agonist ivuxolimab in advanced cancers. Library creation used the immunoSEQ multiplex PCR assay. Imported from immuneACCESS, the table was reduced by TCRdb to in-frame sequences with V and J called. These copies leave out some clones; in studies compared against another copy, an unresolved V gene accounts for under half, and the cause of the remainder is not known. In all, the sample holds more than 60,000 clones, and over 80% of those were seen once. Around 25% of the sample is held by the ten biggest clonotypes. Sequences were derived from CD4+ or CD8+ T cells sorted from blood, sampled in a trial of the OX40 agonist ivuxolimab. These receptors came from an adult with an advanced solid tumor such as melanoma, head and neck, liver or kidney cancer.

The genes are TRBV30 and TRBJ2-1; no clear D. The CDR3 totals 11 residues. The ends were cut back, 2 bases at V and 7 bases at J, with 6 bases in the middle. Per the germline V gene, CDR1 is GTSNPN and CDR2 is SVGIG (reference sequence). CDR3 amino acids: CAWSLRNEQFF. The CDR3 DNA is TGTGCCTGGAGTCTCCGTAATGAGCAGTTCTTC.

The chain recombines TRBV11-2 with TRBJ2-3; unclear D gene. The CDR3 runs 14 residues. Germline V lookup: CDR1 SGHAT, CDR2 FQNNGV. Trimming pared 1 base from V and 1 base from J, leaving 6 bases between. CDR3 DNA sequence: TGTGCCAGCAGCTTAGTGGATGGCACAGATACGCAGTATTTT. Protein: CASSLVDGTDTQYF.

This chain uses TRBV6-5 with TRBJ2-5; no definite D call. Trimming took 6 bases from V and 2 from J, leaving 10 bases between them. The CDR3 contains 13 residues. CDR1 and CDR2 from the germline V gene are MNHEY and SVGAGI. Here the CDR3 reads CASSPGLQETQYF. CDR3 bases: TGTGCCAGCAGCCCCGGCCTACAAGAGACCCAGTACTTC.

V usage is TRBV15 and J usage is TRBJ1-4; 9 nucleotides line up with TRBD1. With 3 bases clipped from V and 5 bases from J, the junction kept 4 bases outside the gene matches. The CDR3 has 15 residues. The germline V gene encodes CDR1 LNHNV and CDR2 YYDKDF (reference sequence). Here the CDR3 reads CATSSFGQGNEKLFF. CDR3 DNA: TGTGCCACCAGCAGCTTCGGACAGGGGAATGAAAAACTGTTTTTT.

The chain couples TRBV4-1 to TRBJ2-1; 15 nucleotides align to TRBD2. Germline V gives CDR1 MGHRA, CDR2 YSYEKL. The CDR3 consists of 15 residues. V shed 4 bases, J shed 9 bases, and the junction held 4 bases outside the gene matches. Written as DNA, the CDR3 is TGCGCCAGCAGCCTCGGGACTAGCGGGAGGAGTGAGCAGTTCTTC. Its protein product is CASSLGTSGRSEQFF.

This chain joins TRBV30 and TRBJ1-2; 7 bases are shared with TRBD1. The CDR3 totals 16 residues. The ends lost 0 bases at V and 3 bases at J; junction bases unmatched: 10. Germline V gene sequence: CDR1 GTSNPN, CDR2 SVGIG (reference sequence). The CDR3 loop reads CAWSVRARQGHYGYTF. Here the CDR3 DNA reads TGTGCCTGGAGTGTACGAGCGCGACAGGGCCACTATGGCTACACCTTC.

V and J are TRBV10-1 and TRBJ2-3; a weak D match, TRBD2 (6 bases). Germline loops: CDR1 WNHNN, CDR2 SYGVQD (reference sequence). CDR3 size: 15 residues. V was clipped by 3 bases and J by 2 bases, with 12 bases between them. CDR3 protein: CASSDAGRNTDTQYF. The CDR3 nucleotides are TGCGCCAGCAGTGATGCGGGACGAAACACAGATACGCAGTATTTT.

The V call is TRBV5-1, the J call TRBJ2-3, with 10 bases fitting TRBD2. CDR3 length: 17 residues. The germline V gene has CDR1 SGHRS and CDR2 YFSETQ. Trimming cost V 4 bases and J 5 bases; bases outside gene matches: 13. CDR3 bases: TGCGCCAGCAGCCCGCTAGGGCTAGCGGGAGAACTAGATACGCAGTATTTT. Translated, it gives CASSPLGLAGELDTQYF.

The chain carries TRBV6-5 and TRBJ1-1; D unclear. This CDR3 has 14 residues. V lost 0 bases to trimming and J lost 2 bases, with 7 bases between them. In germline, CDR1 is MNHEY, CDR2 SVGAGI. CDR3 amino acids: CASSYSWDNTEAFF. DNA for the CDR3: TGTGCCAGCAGTTACTCTTGGGATAACACTGAAGCTTTCTTT.